Following are 27 T cell receptor beta chains from one sample sequenced in a study of shared clonotypes between healthy human individuals (dated by TCRdb to about 2020). CD8 naive samples were CD45RO-negative cells positively selected for CCR7, giving a CD45RA+CCR7+ population that excluded TemRA cells. The receptor library was made with the immunoSEQ multiplex PCR assay. TCRdb took over this immuneACCESS table, retaining in-frame rearrangements with V and J assigned. Such tables are incomplete; in checked studies, under half of the missing clones stem from an unresolved V gene, and the remainder is unexplained. In all, the sample holds over 750,000 clones, and around 96% of those were seen once. About 0.21% of the sample is taken by the ten largest. The sample taken for sequencing was naive CD8+ T cells sorted from blood. The intended sense of this specimen's cell subset or site label: CD45RA+CCR7+. Every receptor here comes from a man aged 25-45 years in good health.

This sequence joins TRBV11-3 and TRBJ2-1; perhaps D is TRBD1 or TRBD2 (5 bases each). CDR1 and CDR2 (germline): SGHNT, YENEEA. This CDR3 spans 16 amino acids. V gave up 1 base and J gave up 0 bases, with 10 bases separating them. CDR3 residues: CASSLAGPSSYNEQFF. The CDR3 nucleotides read TGTGCCAGCAGCTTAGCGGGACCAAGCTCCTACAATGAGCAGTTCTTC.

The V call is TRBV7-9, the J call TRBJ1-3; D may be TRBD1 (5 bases). Trimming left V 5 bases short and J 1 base short, with 15 bases between. The germline V gene has CDR1 SEHNR and CDR2 FQNEAQ (reference sequence). The CDR3 totals 16 residues. CDR3 sequence: CASSPAGTLSGNTIYF. CDR3 sequence (DNA): TGTGCCAGCAGCCCCGCCGGGACCCTTTCTGGAAACACCATATATTTT.

The gene calls are TRBV6-6 and TRBJ1-5; 7 nucleotides line up with TRBD1. The V gene end was trimmed by 6 bases and the J gene end by 2 bases; junction bases not matched to a gene: 10. The germline CDR1 and CDR2 sequences are MNHNY and SVGAGI (reference sequence). The CDR3 runs to 16 residues. CDR3 protein: CASRRRGQSGNQPQHF. In DNA, the CDR3 is TGTGCCAGCAGAAGGAGGGGGCAATCGGGCAATCAGCCCCAGCATTTT.

This clone was observed once. The chain joins TRBV5-1 to TRBJ2-3; TRBD2 matches 8 bases. Trimming took 4 bases from V and 6 from J; bases not matched to a gene: 7. CDR1 is SGHRS, CDR2 YFSETQ, per germline. The CDR3 contains 14 residues. DNA for the CDR3: TGCGCCAGCAGCCCGGGACTAGGACTTGATACGCAGTATTTT. Encoded protein: CASSPGLGLDTQYF.

V and J are TRBV29-1 and TRBJ1-2; D gene uncertain. Trimming pared 5 bases from V and 5 bases from J, leaving 9 bases between. This CDR3 contains 11 residues. The germline V gene encodes CDR1 SQVTM and CDR2 ANQGSEA. CDR3 protein: CSVRGMYGYTF. The CDR3 nucleotides are TGCAGCGTTCGTGGGATGTATGGCTACACCTTC.

In regard to this clone: The sample carries other DNA sequences with the same CDR3. This chain connects TRBV11-2 to TRBJ2-1; maybe TRBD1 (6 bases). The CDR3 sequence is 12 residues long. Trimming pared 4 bases from V and 6 bases from J, leaving 7 bases between. Germline V gene lookup returns CDR1 SGHAT and CDR2 FQNNGV. The CDR3 DNA sequence: TGTGCCAGCAGCTCACAGGGCAATGAGCAGTTCTTC. Translation gives CASSSQGNEQFF.

This chain joins TRBV27 and TRBJ1-2; D is undetermined. V was shortened by 5 bases and J by 0 bases, with 13 bases between the two germline ends. This CDR3 is 15 amino acids long. Looked up from germline, CDR1 is MNHEY and CDR2 is SMNVEV (reference sequence). The CDR3 region has the DNA TGTGCCAGCAGTCAGAGGACGGCCGCTAACTATGGCTACACCTTC. This sequence encodes CASSQRTAANYGYTF.

V and J are TRBV7-2 and TRBJ2-1; D unclear. The CDR3 totals 14 residues. V lost 5 bases and J lost 4, with 12 bases in between. Germline V CDR1 and CDR2: SGHTA, FQGNSA. The CDR3 DNA is TGTGCCAGCAGCCCGCTCGATACTTACAATGAGCAGTTCTTC. Translating it yields CASSPLDTYNEQFF. Complete variable domain (other parts from reference TRBV7-2 and TRBJ2-1): GAGVSQSPSNKVTEKGKDVELRCDPISGHTALYWYRQSLGQGLEFLIYFQGNSAPDKSGLPSDRFSAERTGGSVSTLTIQRTQQEDSAVYLCASSPLDTYNEQFFGPGTRLTVL.

The chain links TRBV14 to TRBJ2-5, with TRBD2 identical over 14 bases. Trimming removed 4 bases from V and 4 bases from J; junction bases left unmatched: 2. Per germline, CDR1 SGHDN and CDR2 FVKESK. The CDR3 extends over 15 amino acids. This CDR3 reads CASSRTSGRIETQYF. For the CDR3, the DNA is TGTGCCAGCAGCCGGACTAGCGGGAGGATAGAGACCCAGTACTTC.

The chain is built from TRBV7-2 and TRBJ2-3; maybe TRBD1 (5 bases). The CDR3 covers 16 residues. Per the germline V gene, CDR1 is SGHTA and CDR2 is FQGNSA. Trimming took off 2 bases at V and 6 bases at J, with 18 bases between the two ends. CDR3 protein: CASSLISGPSGDTQYF. CDR3 DNA: TGTGCCAGCAGCTTAATATCAGGTCCGTCAGGGGATACGCAGTATTTT.

This clone occurred once. Within the sample, other DNA sequences also encode this same CDR3. The gene calls are TRBV27 and TRBJ2-7; D unresolved. This CDR3 is 13 amino acids long. V was cut by 3 bases and J by 0 bases, with 6 bases left in between. Germline V gene sequence: CDR1 MNHEY, CDR2 SMNVEV (reference sequence). Here the CDR3 reads CASSFQGSYEQYF. The CDR3 DNA reads as TGTGCCAGCAGTTTTCAAGGCTCCTACGAGCAGTACTTC.

The rearrangement uses TRBV5-1 and TRBJ2-7; 10 bases match TRBD2. Germline values: CDR1 SGHRS, CDR2 YFSETQ. This CDR3 is built from 15 residues. J was trimmed by 5 bases and V by 1 base; bases with no gene match: 6. CDR3 amino acids: CASSLYRTSGDEQYF. CDR3 coding DNA: TGCGCCAGCAGCTTGTATCGGACTAGCGGTGACGAGCAGTACTTC.

V usage is TRBV6-5 and J usage is TRBJ1-1; no reliable D call. Germline CDR1 reads MNHEY; CDR2 reads SVGAGI. The CDR3 sequence is 13 residues long. Between the trimmed V and J ends, which lost 0 bases and 8 bases, there was a span of 10 bases. The CDR3 nucleotides read TGTGCCAGCAGTTACTCGAGCAGGTCCGAAGCTTTCTTT. The encoded protein is CASSYSSRSEAFF.

As DNA, the CDR3 is TGTGCCAGCATTACTAGCGGAAGCACAGATACGCAGTATTTT. Residues: CASITSGSTDTQYF. V gene TRBV7-9 combines with J gene TRBJ2-3; 8 bases fit TRBD2. The ends lost 7 bases at V and 0 bases at J; junction bases unmatched: 3. This CDR3 region has 14 residues. In germline, CDR1 is SEHNR, CDR2 FQNEAQ (reference sequence).

In the case of this clone: The junction does not match germline at one end; this may be a read error. This sequence joins TRBV29-1 and TRBJ2-7, with 9 bases identical to TRBD2. The germline V gene has CDR1 SQVTM and CDR2 ANQGSEA. This CDR3 has 13 amino acids. This CDR3 is CGVSLAGNYEQYF. The DNA for the CDR3 is TGCGGCGTTTCTCTAGCGGGAAACTACGAGCAGTACTTC.

V and J are TRBV27 and TRBJ2-1; TRBD1 matches at 8 bases. Germline values: CDR1 MNHEY, CDR2 SMNVEV (reference sequence). The CDR3 has 13 residues. CDR3 protein: CGTQGDTYNEQFF. CDR3 DNA sequence: TGTGGGACACAGGGGGATACCTACAATGAGCAGTTCTTC.

This CDR3 reads CASSLSGPMVGELFF. The CDR3 DNA is TGTGCCAGCAGCCTCAGCGGGCCAATGGTAGGGGAGCTGTTTTTT. This chain uses TRBV6-5 with TRBJ2-2; a possible D gene is TRBD2 (6 bases). CDR1 is MNHEY, CDR2 SVGAGI, per germline. CDR3 length: 15 amino acids. V was cut by 6 bases and J by 8 bases, with 19 bases left in between.

This clone was observed a handful of times. The chain is built from TRBV29-1 and TRBJ2-7; 11 bases fit TRBD1. Germline CDR1 is SQVTM and CDR2 is ANQGSEA. CDR3 length: 14 amino acids. V was pared by 1 base and J by 5 bases, with 4 bases of the junction left unmatched. The CDR3 reads CSVEGGQGANEQYF. DNA for the CDR3: TGCAGCGTTGAAGGAGGACAGGGGGCCAACGAGCAGTACTTC.

This chain joins TRBV7-8 and TRBJ2-3; 12 positions agree with TRBD2. After removal of 3 bases from V and 6 bases from J, the junction contained 13 bases not matched to a gene. Germline CDR1 reads SGHVS; CDR2 reads FQNEAQ. The CDR3 loop spans 18 amino acids. CDR3 region: CASSFTGTSGSLMDTQYF. For the CDR3, the DNA is TGTGCCAGCAGCTTCACCGGGACTAGCGGGTCCCTCATGGATACGCAGTATTTT.

The chain links TRBV7-9 to TRBJ2-7; D remains ambiguous. The V gene lost 1 base and the J gene lost 2 bases, with 12 bases spanning the gap. The CDR3 has 15 amino acids. Germline CDR1 and CDR2: SEHNR and FQNEAQ (reference sequence). CDR3 in DNA: TGTGCCAGCAGCTTAGAAGTCAGTCACACCTACGAGCAGTACTTC. Amino acid sequence: CASSLEVSHTYEQYF.

This rearrangement joins TRBV4-3 to TRBJ1-5; D is unclear. Germline-derived CDR1 and CDR2 are LGHNA and YSLEER. The CDR3 contains 17 residues. Trimming cost V 0 bases and J 0 bases, with 12 bases left between them. The CDR3 nucleotides read TGCGCCAGCAGCCAAGATTTTCCGTTTAATAGCAATCAGCCCCAGCATTTT. This gives the protein CASSQDFPFNSNQPQHF.

The rearrangement links TRBV28 to TRBJ1-5; D gene ambiguous. V dropped 4 bases and J dropped 7 bases, with 14 bases sitting between them. The germline V gene has CDR1 MDHEN and CDR2 SYDVKM. The CDR3 has 14 residues. The DNA for the CDR3 is TGTGCCAGCAGTTGGTACAGCAGCCGCCAGCCCCAGCATTTT. This codes for CASSWYSSRQPQHF.

The genes are TRBV18 and TRBJ2-3; D gene unclear. With 0 bases removed from V and 4 bases from J, the gap between germline ends came to 2 bases. Looked up from germline, CDR1 is KGHSH and CDR2 is LQKENI. The length of the CDR3 is 12 residues. As DNA, the CDR3 is TGTGCCAGCTCACCACCCTCAGATACGCAGTATTTT. Amino acid sequence: CASSPPSDTQYF. The full variable domain, in which reference TRBV18 and TRBJ2-3 provide the parts outside the CDR3, is NAGVMQNPRHLVRRRGQEARLRCSPMKGHSHVYWYRQLPEEGLKFMVYLQKENIIDESGMPKERFSAEFPKEGPSILRIQQVVRGDSAAYFCASSPPSDTQYFGPGTRLTVL.

Points on this clone: Other DNA sequences in this specimen translate into the identical CDR3. CDR3 DNA: TGTGCCAGCAGTTACATTGGCTCCTACAATGAGCAGTTCTTC. Translated, it gives CASSYIGSYNEQFF. The chain has TRBV27 and TRBJ2-1; D ambiguous. Germline CDR1 reads MNHEY; CDR2 reads SMNVEV (reference sequence). Between the trimmed V and J ends, which lost 4 bases and 0 bases, there was a span of 7 bases. This CDR3 region has 14 residues.

Notes on this clone: Other DNA sequences of this sample code for an identical CDR3. The rearrangement links TRBV15 to TRBJ2-7; 8 nucleotides line up with TRBD1. The trim removed 5 bases at V and 0 bases at J, leaving 3 bases unmatched. Looked up from germline, CDR1 is LNHNV and CDR2 is YYDKDF (reference sequence). The CDR3 extends over 14 amino acids. The DNA for the CDR3 is TGTGCCACCAGCCCAGGACAGGGCTCCTACGAGCAGTACTTC. As protein: CATSPGQGSYEQYF.

V usage is TRBV6-1 and J usage is TRBJ1-5; D unresolved. The V gene lost 2 bases and the J gene lost 1 base, with 6 bases spanning the gap. The CDR3 is 14 amino acids. The germline V gene encodes CDR1 MNHNS and CDR2 SASEGT. The CDR3 here is CASSELDSNQPQHF. The CDR3 DNA reads TGTGCCAGCAGTGAATTGGACAGCAATCAGCCCCAGCATTTT.

The chain is built from TRBV29-1 and TRBJ2-3; TRBD2 agrees at 9 bases. Losses at the gene ends were 6 bases for V and 8 bases for J; bases not matched to a gene: 9. CDR1 and CDR2 from the germline V gene are SQVTM and ANQGSEA. This CDR3 contains 13 residues. The CDR3 loop reads CSVDWTSVGTQYF. The CDR3 region has the DNA TGCAGCGTCGATTGGACTAGCGTCGGTACGCAGTATTTT.